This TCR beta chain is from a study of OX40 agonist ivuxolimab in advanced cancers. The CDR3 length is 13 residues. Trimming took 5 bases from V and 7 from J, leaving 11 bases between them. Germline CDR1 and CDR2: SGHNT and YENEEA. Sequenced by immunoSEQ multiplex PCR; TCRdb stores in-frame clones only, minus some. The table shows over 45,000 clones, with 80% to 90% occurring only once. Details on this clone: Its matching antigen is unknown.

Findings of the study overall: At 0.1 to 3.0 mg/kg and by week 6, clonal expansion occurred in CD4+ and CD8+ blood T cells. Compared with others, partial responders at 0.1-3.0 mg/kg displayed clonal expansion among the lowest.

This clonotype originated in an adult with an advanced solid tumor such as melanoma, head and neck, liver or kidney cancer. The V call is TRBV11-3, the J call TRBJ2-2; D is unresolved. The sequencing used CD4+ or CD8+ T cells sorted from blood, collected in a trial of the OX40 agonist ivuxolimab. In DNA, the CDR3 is TGTGCCAGCAGCGCAACGAGGAACGGGGAGCTGTTTTTT. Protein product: CASSATRNGELFF.